Below, 30 T cell receptor beta chains from the same sample are listed, as sequenced in a study of blood T cell repertoires in COVID-19. Data came from immunoSEQ multiplex PCR; TCRdb stores just in-frame clones and leaves some out. The sample has some 9,800 clones, roughly nine tenths seen once; the top ten hold around 9%. The sequencing sample was made of peripheral blood. The origin of the receptors is a man aged 55 to 69 with acute or convalescent COVID-19.

The gene calls are TRBV9 and TRBJ1-2; TRBD1 might be the D (5 bases). V was trimmed by 5 bases and J by 4 bases, leaving 15 bases between them. Germline lookup yields CDR1 SGDLS and CDR2 YYNGEE. This CDR3 region has 14 residues. The CDR3 protein is CASSDAEGVYGYTF. In DNA form, the CDR3 reads TGTGCCAGCAGTGATGCCGAAGGGGTCTATGGCTACACCTTC.

This clone has more than one count but fewer than ten. The chain employs TRBV7-2 and TRBJ1-3, with D maybe TRBD1 (6 bases). With 1 base removed from V and 4 bases from J, the gap between germline ends came to 14 bases. Germline V lookup: CDR1 SGHTA, CDR2 FQGNSA. This CDR3 spans 16 amino acids. The DNA for the CDR3 is TGTGCCAGCAGCTTAGTCCCTCAGGGGCTCGGAAACACCATATATTTT. This gives the protein CASSLVPQGLGNTIYF.

This clone was recorded only once. This chain joins TRBV7-2 and TRBJ2-3; TRBD2 matches 9 bases. The CDR3 contains 15 residues. Losses at the gene ends were 5 bases for V and 4 bases for J; bases not matched to a gene: 7. Germline V gives CDR1 SGHTA, CDR2 FQGNSA. CDR3 in DNA: TGTGCCAGCAGCCTAGGGCGGGGGGGCGCAGATACGCAGTATTTT. It codes for CASSLGRGGADTQYF.

This clone was recorded once. V usage is TRBV5-6 and J usage is TRBJ2-7; D perhaps matches TRBD1 (5 bases). There are 18 residues in the CDR3. The V end was cut by 1 base, the J end by 5 bases, with 25 bases between. Germline CDR1 and CDR2: SGHDT and YYEEEE. The DNA for the CDR3 is TGTGCCAGCAGCTTGTGGCACACGGAAAGGGGCTACGGCCACGAGCAGTACGTC. This gives the protein CASSLWHTERGYGHEQYV.

In this sample, this clone turned up a few times. The rearrangement uses TRBV7-9 and TRBJ2-7; TRBD1 aligns across 10 bases. The CDR3 extends over 15 amino acids. V was clipped by 4 bases and J by 3 bases; unmatched bases: 6. CDR1 is SEHNR and CDR2 is FQNEAQ in the germline V gene (reference sequence). CDR3 sequence reads: CASSSTGGRIYEQYV. The CDR3 DNA reads as TGTGCCAGCAGCTCGACAGGGGGCCGAATCTACGAGCAGTACGTC.

Notes on this clone: Other DNA sequences in the sample encode the same CDR3. The V and J genes are TRBV6-5 and TRBJ2-6; 7 positions match TRBD1. Trimming took 4 bases from V and 4 from J; bases not matched to a gene: 4. The CDR3 extends over 15 amino acids. Germline V CDR1 and CDR2: MNHEY, SVGAGI. CDR3 sequence reads: CASSLQGFGANVLTF. The CDR3 bases are TGTGCCAGCAGTTTACAGGGGTTCGGGGCCAACGTCCTGACTTTC.

The chain has TRBV6-2 or TRBV6-3 and TRBJ2-7; D is possibly TRBD1 (6 bases). The CDR3 totals 13 residues. Trimming stripped 2 bases from V and 2 bases from J, with 7 bases between. CDR1 MNHEY and CDR2 SVGEGT come from the germline V gene. CDR3 sequence (DNA): TGTGCCAGCAGTTACGGGGGCCCCTACGAGCAGTACGTC. Translation: CASSYGGPYEQYV.

As DNA, the CDR3 is TGTGCCAGCAGTCACGGGGAAAACACTGAAGCTTTCTTT. Translating gives CASSHGENTEAFF. This sequence joins TRBV27 and TRBJ1-1, with D unclear. The V gene's germline CDR1 is MNHEY and CDR2 SMNVEV (reference sequence). Deletions cut 5 bases from V and 2 bases from J, with 9 bases between. The CDR3 is 13 residues long.

This chain uses TRBV18 with TRBJ1-1; 7 nucleotides align to TRBD1. The CDR3 totals 15 residues. After removal of 4 bases from V and 4 bases from J, the junction contained 9 bases not matched to a gene. Germline V gene sequence: CDR1 KGHSH, CDR2 LQKENI. The CDR3 sequence is CASSLGQTGVTEAFF. The CDR3, as DNA: TGTGCCAGCTCACTCGGCCAAACAGGGGTCACTGAAGCTTTCTTT.

The chain links TRBV2 to TRBJ2-4, with TRBD2 matching over 7 bases. V shed 6 bases, J shed 0 bases, and the junction held 8 bases outside the gene matches. The CDR3 loop spans 16 amino acids. The germline gives CDR1 SNHLY, CDR2 FYNNEI. The CDR3 sequence: CASRASGFLAKNIQYF. The CDR3 nucleotides read TGTGCCAGCAGGGCTAGCGGATTTCTAGCCAAAAACATTCAGTACTTC.

The chain joins TRBV27 to TRBJ1-2; D perhaps matches TRBD1 (6 bases). The CDR3 runs 16 residues. Trimming removed 5 bases at V and 4 bases at J, with 20 bases between. Per the germline V gene, CDR1 is MNHEY and CDR2 is SMNVEV (reference sequence). CDR3 coding DNA: TGTGCCAGCAGTCCAGGGAACAGGGTCTCCCCCTATGGCTACACCTTC. Translated, it gives CASSPGNRVSPYGYTF.

The chain joins TRBV21-1 to TRBJ1-5; whether TRBD1, the table's D call, matches the DNA was not checked. TRBV21-1 is a listed pseudogene. CDR3 length: 19 residues. The CDR3 sequence: CASSKNLVLTLQDNQPQHF. In DNA, the CDR3 is TGTGCCAGCAGCAAAAACCTCGTCCTAACCCTCCAGGACAATCAGCCCCAGCATTTT.

The rearrangement links TRBV7-8 to TRBJ2-7, with D unclear. Germline-derived CDR1 and CDR2 are SGHVS and FQNEAQ. With 1 base removed from V and 0 bases from J, the gap between germline ends came to 10 bases. CDR3 size: 15 residues. The CDR3 reads CASSLVPGSSYEQYV. DNA for the CDR3: TGTGCCAGCAGCTTAGTCCCCGGTAGCTCCTACGAGCAGTACGTC.

This clone has a handful of counts. The chain carries TRBV19 and TRBJ2-7, with a weak D call TRBD1 (5 bases). CDR1 and CDR2 from the germline V gene are LNHDA and SQIVND (reference sequence). V lost 5 bases and J lost 4, with 6 bases in between. The CDR3 covers 11 residues. The CDR3 coding sequence is TGTGCCAGTAGTGACAGTTACGAGCAGTACTTC. Protein product: CASSDSYEQYF. The complete variable domain, with remaining parts taken from reference TRBV19 and TRBJ2-7, reads DGGITQSPKYLFRKEGQNVTLSCEQNLNHDAMYWYRQDPGQGLRLIYYSQIVNDFQKGDIAEGYSVSREKKESFPLTVTSAQKNPTAFYLCASSDSYEQYFGPGTRLTVT.

This clone was recorded once. This rearrangement joins TRBV6-1 to TRBJ2-5, with 9 bases identical to TRBD1. Germline V lookup: CDR1 MNHNS, CDR2 SASEGT. CDR3 length: 19 amino acids. Germline trimming cut 0 bases from V and 9 bases from J; bases unmatched to any gene: 20. In DNA, the CDR3 is TGTGCCAGCAGTGAAGCGTGGCTGGTCAGGGACAGGGATTCAAGAGCCCAGTACTTC. Encoded protein: CASSEAWLVRDRDSRAQYF.

The chain has TRBV7-3 and TRBJ1-2, with D perhaps matching TRBD1 (5 bases). Trimming took 5 bases from V and 1 from J, leaving 14 bases between them. Germline CDR1 is SGHTA and CDR2 is FQGTGA. This CDR3 contains 15 residues. CDR3 DNA: TGTGCCAGCAGCCTTTACCCCCAGGGTAACTATGGCTACACCTTC. It is translated as CASSLYPQGNYGYTF.

This rearrangement joins TRBV7-6 to TRBJ2-7; 12 bases match TRBD1. Germline CDR1 is SGHVS and CDR2 is FNYEAQ. With V trimmed by 5 bases and J by 7 bases, 12 bases remained unmatched. The CDR3 loop spans 16 amino acids. DNA of the CDR3: TGTGCCAGCAGCCGTTACCTGGGACAGGGGGCGGGGGAGCAGTACGTC. Residues: CASSRYLGQGAGEQYV.

The chain is built from TRBV6-2 or TRBV6-3 and TRBJ2-2, with a possible D match to TRBD1 (5 bases). The CDR3 length is 16 residues. From germline, CDR1 is MNHEY and CDR2 SVGEGT. Trimming took off 2 bases at V and 5 bases at J, with 15 bases between the two ends. The CDR3 DNA reads as TGTGCCAGCAGTTACGCAGGTTCAGGGTATACCGGGGAGCTGTTTTTT. It is translated as CASSYAGSGYTGELFF.

The chain is built from TRBV7-2 and TRBJ2-3, with 11 bases that match TRBD2. The CDR3 loop spans 17 amino acids. CDR1 SGHTA and CDR2 FQGNSA come from the germline V gene. The ends lost 1 base at V and 3 bases at J; junction bases unmatched: 6. CDR3 amino acids: CASSLVIAGGGTDTQYF. For the CDR3, the DNA is TGTGCCAGCAGCTTAGTCATAGCGGGAGGGGGTACAGATACGCAGTATTTT.

This clone has only a few counts. The chain links TRBV4-1 to TRBJ1-6, with D tentatively TRBD1 (5 bases). This CDR3 is 15 amino acids long. V was trimmed by 0 bases and J by 5 bases, leaving 8 bases between them. From germline, CDR1 is MGHRA and CDR2 YSYEKL. Here the CDR3 reads CASSQDQGNNSPLHF. CDR3 bases: TGCGCCAGCAGCCAAGATCAGGGAAATAATTCACCCCTCCACTTT.

This clone was counted a few times. The V and J genes are TRBV5-1 and TRBJ2-7; D is perhaps TRBD1 (5 bases). The CDR3 is 14 residues long. Trimming shortened V by 4 bases and J by 3 bases, and 14 bases separated the two germline ends. The germline gives CDR1 SGHRS, CDR2 YFSETQ. CDR3 region: CASSLRGGSYEQYF. The DNA of the CDR3 is TGCGCCAGCAGCCTAAGGGGCGGAAGCTACGAGCAGTACTTC.

The J gene is TRBJ1-1, the V gene TRBV29-1, with no clear D. V lost 2 bases and J lost 5, with 18 bases in between. The CDR3 extends over 15 amino acids. In germline, CDR1 is SQVTM, CDR2 ANQGSEA. CDR3 protein: CSVEPLEGMGTEAFF. CDR3 sequence (DNA): TGCAGCGTTGAACCTCTTGAGGGAATGGGGACTGAAGCTTTCTTT.

This clone showed up just a few times. V and J are TRBV24-1 and TRBJ2-2; possible D gene TRBD1, 6 bases. The CDR3 covers 15 residues. V gave up 3 bases and J gave up 1 base, with 8 bases separating them. Germline V lookup: CDR1 KGHDR, CDR2 SFDVKD. DNA of the CDR3: TGTGCCACCAGTGATGCGGACAGGAACACCGGGGAGCTGTTTTTT. Residues: CATSDADRNTGELFF.

This sequence joins TRBV2 and TRBJ2-7; D call uncertain. This CDR3 contains 14 residues. Germline values: CDR1 SNHLY, CDR2 FYNNEI. V lost 4 bases and J 3 bases, leaving 13 bases between the germline ends. The chain's CDR3 is CASSAESDFYEQYV. The CDR3 coding sequence is TGTGCCAGCAGTGCCGAGTCCGACTTCTACGAGCAGTACGTC.

The chain carries TRBV5-1 and TRBJ2-1; the match to TRBD1 covers 9 bases. This CDR3 has 15 residues. J was trimmed by 2 bases and V by 3 bases; bases with no gene match: 3. CDR1 is SGHRS and CDR2 is YFSETQ in the germline V gene. The CDR3 spells CASSSGTGPYNEQFF. The CDR3 coding sequence is TGCGCCAGCAGCTCCGGGACAGGGCCCTACAATGAGCAGTTCTTC.

The chain combines TRBV12-3 or TRBV12-4 with TRBJ1-2, with D uncertain. The V end lost 6 bases, the J end lost 7 bases, and 12 bases lay between the germline ends. The CDR3 sequence is 12 residues long. The CDR3: CASSPAGFGYTF. The CDR3 nucleotides read TGTGCCAGCAGCCCGGCGGGGTTTGGCTACACCTTC.

The chain employs TRBV11-1 and TRBJ2-3; D perhaps matches TRBD2 (5 bases). The CDR3 has 15 residues. The germline V and J ends were trimmed by 7 bases and 2 bases, with 16 bases remaining between them. The germline CDR1 and CDR2 sequences are SGHAT and FQDESV (reference sequence). Here the CDR3 DNA reads TGTGCCAGCAAACAAAGCGGAGTCCCCACAGATACGCAGTATTTT. Protein sequence: CASKQSGVPTDTQYF.

In its sample, this clone was seen once. V gene TRBV11-1 combines with J gene TRBJ2-5; TRBD2 agrees at 13 bases. V trimming: 3 bases; J trimming: 5 bases; junction bases outside the gene matches: 3. The CDR3 sequence is 15 residues long. CDR1 is SGHAT and CDR2 is FQDESV in the germline V gene (reference sequence). CDR3 amino acids: CASSFGTSGVETQYF. CDR3 nucleotides: TGTGCCAGCAGCTTCGGGACTAGCGGGGTGGAGACCCAGTACTTC.

The chain is built from TRBV19 and TRBJ2-3; D gene uncertain. V lost 6 bases, J lost 3 bases, and 16 bases lay in between. The CDR3 loop spans 15 amino acids. The V gene's germline CDR1 is LNHDA and CDR2 SQIVND (reference sequence). The DNA of the CDR3 is TGTGCCAGTAGAGATAACCCAGCGACGACAGATACGCAGTATTTT. Translating it yields CASRDNPATTDTQYF.

This clone turned up a few times. The chain joins TRBV7-2 to TRBJ2-1, with D maybe TRBD1 (6 bases). Germline CDR1 SGHTA, CDR2 FQGNSA. Trimming pared 2 bases from V and 0 bases from J, leaving 11 bases between. The CDR3 consists of 16 residues. The CDR3 nucleotides read TGTGCCAGCAGCTTAAGGGGGTCGAGCTCCTACAATGAGCAGTTCTTC. Amino acids: CASSLRGSSSYNEQFF.